The present entry profiles one T cell receptor beta chain with its context. V lost 0 bases to trimming and J lost 3 bases; unmatched junction nucleotides: 3. Germline-derived CDR1 and CDR2 are GTSNPN and SVGIG (reference sequence). The CDR3 spans 15 residues. The data originate from a study of cytomegalovirus exposure and HLA in healthy donors. 13 Jbeta primers and 60 Vbeta primers were used for the PCR. Assay used: immunoSEQ multiplex PCR; TCRdb lists only in-frame clones, some missing. Of over 110,000 clones listed, roughly 77% are singletons. V is TRBV30 and J is TRBJ1-2; TRBD1 matches at 11 bases. The sample consisted of PBMCs. The clonotype was recovered from a female donor in good health and CMV-seronegative. This CDR3 is CAWSVDRGLYYGYTF. DNA for the CDR3: TGTGCCTGGAGTGTGGACAGGGGGCTATACTATGGCTACACCTTC.